The sample holds many counts of the clone carrying this T cell receptor (beta chain). The trim removed 2 bases at V and 7 bases at J, leaving 3 bases unmatched. The CDR3 covers 15 residues. These data are taken from a study of T cell repertoires in cytomegalovirus infection. As for the study in general: In public TCR beta signatures, there were indications of both CMV infection and matching HLA type.

One entry per CDR3 protein, called by TCRdb with MiXCR from the reads. The table has about 360,000 distinct CDR3 sequences, less than 20% seen once. Input material: PBMCs. The TCR was taken from a human donor in good health (CMV status not recorded). Some clones in this sample may be carry-over from other donors' samples. The chain links TRBV12-3 or TRBV12-4 to TRBJ2-1; 12 bases are a match to TRBD2. This CDR3 is CASSLRLAGGNEQFF. In nucleotides, the CDR3 is TGTGCCAGCAGTTTAAGGCTAGCGGGGGGGAATGAGCAGTTCTTC.